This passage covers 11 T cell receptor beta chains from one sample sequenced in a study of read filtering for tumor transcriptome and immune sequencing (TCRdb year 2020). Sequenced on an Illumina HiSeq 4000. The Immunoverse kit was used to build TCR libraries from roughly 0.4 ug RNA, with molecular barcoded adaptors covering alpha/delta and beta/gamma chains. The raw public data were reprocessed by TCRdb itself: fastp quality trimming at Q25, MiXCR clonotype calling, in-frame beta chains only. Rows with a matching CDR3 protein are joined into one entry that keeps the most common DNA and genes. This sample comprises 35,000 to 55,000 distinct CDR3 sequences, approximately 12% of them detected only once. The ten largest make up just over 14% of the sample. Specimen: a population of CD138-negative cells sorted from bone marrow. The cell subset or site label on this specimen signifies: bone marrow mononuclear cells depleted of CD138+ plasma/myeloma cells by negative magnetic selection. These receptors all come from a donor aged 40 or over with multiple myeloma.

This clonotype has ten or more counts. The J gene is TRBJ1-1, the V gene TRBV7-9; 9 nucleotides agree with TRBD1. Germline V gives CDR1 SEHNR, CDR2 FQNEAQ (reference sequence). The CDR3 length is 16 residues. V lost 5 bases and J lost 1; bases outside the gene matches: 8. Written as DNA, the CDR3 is TGTGCCAGCAGCCCCATAACAGGGGGCTGGAACACTGAAGCTTTCTTT. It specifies CASSPITGGWNTEAFF.

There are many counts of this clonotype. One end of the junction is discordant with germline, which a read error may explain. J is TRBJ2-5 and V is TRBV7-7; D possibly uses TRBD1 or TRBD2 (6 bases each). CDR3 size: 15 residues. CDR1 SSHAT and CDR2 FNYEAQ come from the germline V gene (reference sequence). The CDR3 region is CASSLGGITKETQYF. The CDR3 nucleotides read TGTGCTAGCAGCTTAGGGGGGATAACGAAAGAGACCCAGTACTTC.

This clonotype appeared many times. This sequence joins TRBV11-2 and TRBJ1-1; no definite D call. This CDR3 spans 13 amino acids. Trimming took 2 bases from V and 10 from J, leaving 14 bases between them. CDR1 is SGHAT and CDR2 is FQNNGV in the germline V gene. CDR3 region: CASSLTVRNPAFF. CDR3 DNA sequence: TGTGCCAGCAGCTTAACTGTGAGGAACCCAGCTTTCTTT.

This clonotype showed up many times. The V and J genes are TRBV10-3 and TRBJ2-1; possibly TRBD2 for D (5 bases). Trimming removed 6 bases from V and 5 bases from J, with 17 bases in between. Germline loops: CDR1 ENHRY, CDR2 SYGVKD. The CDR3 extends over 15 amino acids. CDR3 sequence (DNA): TGTGCCATCAGGGTAGCGAGCTCAAGGAACAATGAGCAGTTCTTC. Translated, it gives CAIRVASSRNNEQFF.

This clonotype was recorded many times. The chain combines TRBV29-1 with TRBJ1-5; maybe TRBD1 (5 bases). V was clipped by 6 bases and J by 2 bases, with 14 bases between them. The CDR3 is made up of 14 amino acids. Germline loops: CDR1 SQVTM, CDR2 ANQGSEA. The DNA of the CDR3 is TGCAGCGTGGCCCCCGGGGGAGGCAATCAGCCCCAGCATTTT. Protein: CSVAPGGGNQPQHF.

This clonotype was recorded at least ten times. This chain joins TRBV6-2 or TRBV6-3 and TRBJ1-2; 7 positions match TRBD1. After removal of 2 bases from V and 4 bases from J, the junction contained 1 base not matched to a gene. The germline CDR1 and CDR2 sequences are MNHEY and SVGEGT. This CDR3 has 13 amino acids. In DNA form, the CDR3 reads TGTGCCAGCAGTTACGGGGACAGCTATGGCTACACCTTC. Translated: CASSYGDSYGYTF.

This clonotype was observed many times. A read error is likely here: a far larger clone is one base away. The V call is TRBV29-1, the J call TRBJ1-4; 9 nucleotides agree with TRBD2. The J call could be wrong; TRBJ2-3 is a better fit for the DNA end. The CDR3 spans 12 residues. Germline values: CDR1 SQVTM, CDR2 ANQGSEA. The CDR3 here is CSAGLAMDAQYF. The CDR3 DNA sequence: TGCAGCGCCGGACTAGCGATGGATGCGCAGTATTTT.

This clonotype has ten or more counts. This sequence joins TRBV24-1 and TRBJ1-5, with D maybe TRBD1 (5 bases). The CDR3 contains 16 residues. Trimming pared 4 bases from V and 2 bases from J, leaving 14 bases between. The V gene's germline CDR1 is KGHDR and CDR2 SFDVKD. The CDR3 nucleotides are TGTGCCACCAGTGAGGCCGGGACTTCGGGCAATCAGCCCCAGCATTTT. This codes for CATSEAGTSGNQPQHF.

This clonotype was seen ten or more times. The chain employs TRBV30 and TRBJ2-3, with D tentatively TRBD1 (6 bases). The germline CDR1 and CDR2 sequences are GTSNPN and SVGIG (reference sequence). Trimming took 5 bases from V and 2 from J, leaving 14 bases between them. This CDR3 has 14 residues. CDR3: CAWESRGNTDTQYF. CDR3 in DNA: TGTGCCTGGGAAAGCAGGGGCAACACAGATACGCAGTATTTT.

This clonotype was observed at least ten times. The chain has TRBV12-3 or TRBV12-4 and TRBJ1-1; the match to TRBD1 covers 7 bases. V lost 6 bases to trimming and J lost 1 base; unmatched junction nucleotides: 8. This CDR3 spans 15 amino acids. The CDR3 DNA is TGTGCCAGCAGAGACAGGGTTGGATCGAACACTGAAGCTTTCTTT. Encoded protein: CASRDRVGSNTEAFF.

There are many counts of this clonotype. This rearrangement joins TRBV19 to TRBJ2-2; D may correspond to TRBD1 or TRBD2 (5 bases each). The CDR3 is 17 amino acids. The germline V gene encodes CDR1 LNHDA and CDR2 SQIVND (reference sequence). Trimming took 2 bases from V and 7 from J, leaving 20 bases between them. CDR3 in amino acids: CASSIRRGQGENGELFF. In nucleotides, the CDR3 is TGTGCCAGTAGTATAAGACGAGGGCAGGGTGAAAACGGGGAGCTGTTTTTT. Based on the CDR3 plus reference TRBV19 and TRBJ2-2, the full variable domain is DGGITQSPKYLFRKEGQNVTLSCEQNLNHDAMYWYRQDPGQGLRLIYYSQIVNDFQKGDIAEGYSVSREKKESFPLTVTSAQKNPTAFYLCASSIRRGQGENGELFFGEGSRLTVL.